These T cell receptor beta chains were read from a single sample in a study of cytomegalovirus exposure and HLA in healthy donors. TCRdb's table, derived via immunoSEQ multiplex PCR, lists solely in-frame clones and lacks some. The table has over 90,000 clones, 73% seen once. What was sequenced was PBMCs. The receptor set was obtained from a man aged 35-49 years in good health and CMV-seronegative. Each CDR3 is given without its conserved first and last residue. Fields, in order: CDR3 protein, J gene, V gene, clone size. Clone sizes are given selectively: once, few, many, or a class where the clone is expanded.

ASSRGPSGRETQY TRBJ2-5 TRBV18 NA
ASSLVGGETQY TRBJ2-5 TRBV7-7 once
ASSAFLARQTYGYT TRBJ1-2 TRBV18 NA
ASSPLGAHSNQPQH TRBJ1-5 TRBV7-8 NA
ASRAGYEQY TRBJ2-7 TRBV19 NA
ASSLGEERGVYEQY TRBJ2-7 TRBV5-4 NA
ASSLDVDWNTEAF TRBJ1-1 TRBV11-1 once
ASSQVTPNRGEQF TRBJ2-1 TRBV4-1 NA
ASSVATGELNTEAF TRBJ1-1 TRBV9 NA
ASSAPRGKLF TRBJ1-4 TRBV28 many
ASYPRGGLLAYEQY TRBJ2-7 TRBV7-8 NA
SATSVDEQY TRBJ2-7 TRBV20-1 NA
ASRFSGPGVEKLF TRBJ1-4 TRBV28 once
ASGPTDYEQY TRBJ2-7 TRBV7-9 NA
ASSWDREETQY TRBJ2-5 TRBV19 NA
ASSYNRKETQY TRBJ2-5 TRBV18 NA
ASSLALEAAQY TRBJ2-7 TRBV11-2 NA
ASTLTRQGFGDLETQY TRBJ2-5 TRBV11-2 NA
ASSLAGTGAYEQY TRBJ2-7 TRBV7-2 many
ASSLVSTSNEKLF TRBJ1-4 TRBV7-2 once
ASSPSLVGHEAQETQY TRBJ2-5 TRBV7-6 NA
ATSPGLASDTQY TRBJ2-3 TRBV15 NA
ASRPGTGGAYNEQF TRBJ2-1 TRBV27 NA
ASSQDRQGVVRPQY TRBJ2-3 TRBV4-1 few
ASSFDWGGSTDTQY TRBJ2-3 TRBV7-9 once
SVADRGDTGELF TRBJ2-2 TRBV29-1 few
ASSVRGDPYNEQF TRBJ2-1 TRBV9 few
ASSLSSTDTQY TRBJ2-3 TRBV5-6 NA
SVGASGIKSSYNEQF TRBJ2-1 TRBV29-1 NA
ASSLRRGGQEPYEQY TRBJ2-7 TRBV5-4 NA
ASSAGDVYT TRBJ1-2 TRBV5-1 NA
ASKRYYEQY TRBJ2-7 TRBV28 NA
SVGQGGETQY TRBJ2-5 TRBV29-1 NA
ASSFPVADNEQF TRBJ2-1 TRBV5-4 NA
ASSWDSQETQY TRBJ2-5 TRBV5-1 NA
ASSLDTGLNYEQY TRBJ2-7 TRBV11-2 NA
ASSFPGQGWKQY TRBJ2-7 TRBV27 NA
AISDFRHPPDEQY TRBJ2-7 TRBV10-3 NA
ASSPTGLAGAY TRBJ2-7 TRBV28 NA
ASSLGTISPLH TRBJ1-6 TRBV28 NA
ASSGMTGPTGELF TRBJ2-2 TRBV6-4 few
ASSPRQGAYSPLH TRBJ1-6 TRBV7-9 NA
ASSKRGGGPAGRKETQY TRBJ2-5 TRBV4-1 few
ASSLGGQGAQRQY TRBJ2-3 TRBV7-2 NA